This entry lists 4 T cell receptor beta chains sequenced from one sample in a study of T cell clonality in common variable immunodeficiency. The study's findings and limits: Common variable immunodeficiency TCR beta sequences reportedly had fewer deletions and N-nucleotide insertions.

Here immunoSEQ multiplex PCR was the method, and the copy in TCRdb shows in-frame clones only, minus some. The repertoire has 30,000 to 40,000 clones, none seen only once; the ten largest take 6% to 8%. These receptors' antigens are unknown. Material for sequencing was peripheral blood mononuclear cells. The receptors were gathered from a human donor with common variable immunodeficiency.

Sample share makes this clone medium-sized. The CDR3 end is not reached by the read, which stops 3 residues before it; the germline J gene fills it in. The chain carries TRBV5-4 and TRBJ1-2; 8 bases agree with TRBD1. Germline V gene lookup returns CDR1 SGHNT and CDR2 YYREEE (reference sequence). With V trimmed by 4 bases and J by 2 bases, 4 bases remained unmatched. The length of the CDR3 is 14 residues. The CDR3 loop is CASSTDRENYGYTF. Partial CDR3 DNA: TGTGCCAGCAGCACGGACAGGGAGAACTATGGC.

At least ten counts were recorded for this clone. This CDR3 is CASTRGGGFHNEQFF. Incomplete CDR3 DNA: TGTGCCAGCACGAGGGGGGGAGGGTTCCACAATGAG. The V and J genes are TRBV9 and TRBJ2-1, with D perhaps matching TRBD2 (7 bases). The CDR3 is cut off 3 residues early in the read; its end comes from the germline J gene. V was shortened by 6 bases and J by 5 bases, with 18 bases between the two germline ends. This CDR3 is 15 amino acids long. CDR1 SGDLS and CDR2 YYNGEE come from the germline V gene.

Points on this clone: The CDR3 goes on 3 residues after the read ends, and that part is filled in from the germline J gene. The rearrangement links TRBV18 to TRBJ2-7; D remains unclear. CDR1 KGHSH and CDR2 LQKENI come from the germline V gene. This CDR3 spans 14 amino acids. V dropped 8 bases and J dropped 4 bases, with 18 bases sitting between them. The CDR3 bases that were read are TGTGCCAGCAGCTTAGTGGTGGGCGAGTACGAG. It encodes CASSLVVGEYE. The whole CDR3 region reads CASSLVVGEYEQYF.

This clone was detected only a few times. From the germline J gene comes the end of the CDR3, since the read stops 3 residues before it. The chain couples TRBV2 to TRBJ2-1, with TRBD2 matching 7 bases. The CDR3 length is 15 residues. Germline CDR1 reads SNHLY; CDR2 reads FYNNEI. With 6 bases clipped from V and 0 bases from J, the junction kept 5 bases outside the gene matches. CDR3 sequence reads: CASRPGLVSYNEQFF. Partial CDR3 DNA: TGTGCCAGCAGACCCGGACTAGTCTCCTACAATGAG. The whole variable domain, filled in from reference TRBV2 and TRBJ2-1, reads EPEVTQTPSHQVTQMGQEVILRCVPISNHLYFYWYRQILGQKVEFLVSFYNNEISEKSEIFDDQFSVERPDGSNFTLKIRSTKLEDSAMYFCASRPGLVSYNEQFFGPGTRLTVL.